This T cell receptor beta chain was identified in a study of T cells and copy number aberrations in small-cell lung cancer. Donors had limited-stage small-cell lung cancer, resected between 2008 and 2020. Donors were all either smokers or heavy second-hand smokers. V lost 4 bases and J lost 2, with 8 bases in between. This CDR3 is built from 13 residues. Germline V gene sequence: CDR1 WNHNN, CDR2 SYGVQD (reference sequence). On this clone: The antigen is unknown.

Study findings and constraints: Tumors showed lower T-cell density, richness and clonality than adjacent lung, though density did not differ significantly.

Method: immunoSEQ multiplex PCR; TCRdb's copy keeps in-frame clones and lacks some. In the table there are roughly 2,200 clones, around 80% of which are singletons. The sequence was collected from a woman aged 60-75 years with small cell lung cancer. The sequenced sample consisted of normal tissue next to the tumor. The rearrangement uses TRBV10-1 and TRBJ1-1; perhaps TRBD1 as D (5 bases). CDR3 protein: CASSVGRNTEAFF. For the CDR3, the DNA is TGCGCCAGCAGTGTGGGACGAAACACTGAAGCTTTCTTT.